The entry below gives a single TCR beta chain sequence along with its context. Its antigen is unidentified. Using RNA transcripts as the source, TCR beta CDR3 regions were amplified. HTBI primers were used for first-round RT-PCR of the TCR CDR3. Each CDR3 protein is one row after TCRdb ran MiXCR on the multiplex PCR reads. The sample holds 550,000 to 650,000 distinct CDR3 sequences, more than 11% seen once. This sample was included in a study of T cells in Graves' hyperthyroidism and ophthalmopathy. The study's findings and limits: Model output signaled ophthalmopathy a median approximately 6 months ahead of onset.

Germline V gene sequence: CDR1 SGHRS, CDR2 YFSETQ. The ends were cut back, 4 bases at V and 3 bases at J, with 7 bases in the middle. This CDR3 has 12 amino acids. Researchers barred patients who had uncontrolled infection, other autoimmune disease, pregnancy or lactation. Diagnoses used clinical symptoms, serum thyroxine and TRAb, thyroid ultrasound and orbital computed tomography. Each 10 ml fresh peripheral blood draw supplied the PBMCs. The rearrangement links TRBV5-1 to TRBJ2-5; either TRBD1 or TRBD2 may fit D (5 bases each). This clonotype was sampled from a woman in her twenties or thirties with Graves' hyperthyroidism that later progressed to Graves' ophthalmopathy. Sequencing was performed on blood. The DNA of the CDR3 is TGCGCCAGCAGCGGGGACGAAGAGACCCAGTACTTC. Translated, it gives CASSGDEETQYF. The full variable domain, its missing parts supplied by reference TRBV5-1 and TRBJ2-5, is KAGVTQTPRYLIKTRGQQVTLSCSPISGHRSVSWYQQTPGQGLQFLFEYFSETQRNKGNFPGRFSGRQFSNSRSEMNVSTLELGDSALYLCASSGDEETQYFGPGTRLLVL.